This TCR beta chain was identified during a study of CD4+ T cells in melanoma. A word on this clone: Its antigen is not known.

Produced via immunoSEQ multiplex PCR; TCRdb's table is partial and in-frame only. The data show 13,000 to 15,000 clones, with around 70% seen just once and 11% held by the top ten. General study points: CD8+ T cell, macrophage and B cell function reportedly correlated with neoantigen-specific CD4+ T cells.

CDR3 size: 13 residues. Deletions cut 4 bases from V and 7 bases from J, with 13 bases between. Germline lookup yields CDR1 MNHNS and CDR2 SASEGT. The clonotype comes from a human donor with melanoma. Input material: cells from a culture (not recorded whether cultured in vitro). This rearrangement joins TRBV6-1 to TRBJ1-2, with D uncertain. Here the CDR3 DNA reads TGTGCCAGCAGTGGGCTGATGGGAGGTGGCTACACCTTC. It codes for CASSGLMGGGYTF.